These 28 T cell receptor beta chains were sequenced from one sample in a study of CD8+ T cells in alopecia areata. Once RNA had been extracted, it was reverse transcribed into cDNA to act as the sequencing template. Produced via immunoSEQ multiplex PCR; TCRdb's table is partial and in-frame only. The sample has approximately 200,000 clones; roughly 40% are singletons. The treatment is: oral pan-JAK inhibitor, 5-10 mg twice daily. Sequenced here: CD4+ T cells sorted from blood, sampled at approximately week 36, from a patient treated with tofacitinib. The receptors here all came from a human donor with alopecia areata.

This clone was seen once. CDR3 nucleotides: TGTGCCAGCAGCTCTAGCGGGAGCGAGCAGTACTTC. Translating it yields CASSSSGSEQYF. The chain recombines TRBV7-2 with TRBJ2-7, with 10 bases fitting TRBD2. From germline, CDR1 is SGHTA and CDR2 FQGNSA. The CDR3 consists of 12 residues. The V gene end was trimmed by 4 bases and the J gene end by 6 bases; junction bases not matched to a gene: 0.

The CDR3 protein is CASRSGGASGSSYNEQFF. In nucleotides, the CDR3 is TGTGCCAGCAGATCCGGAGGGGCTAGCGGGAGCTCCTACAATGAGCAGTTCTTC. The chain couples TRBV2 to TRBJ2-1; 10 bases are a match to TRBD2. V shed 6 bases, J shed 0 bases, and the junction held 11 bases outside the gene matches. Germline CDR1 reads SNHLY; CDR2 reads FYNNEI. The CDR3 runs 18 residues.

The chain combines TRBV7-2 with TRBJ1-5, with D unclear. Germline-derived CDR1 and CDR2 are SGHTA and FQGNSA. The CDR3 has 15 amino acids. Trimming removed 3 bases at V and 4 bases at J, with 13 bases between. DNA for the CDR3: TGTGCCAGCAGCTTCGACTGGACTAGTAATCAGCCCCAGCATTTT. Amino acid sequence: CASSFDWTSNQPQHF. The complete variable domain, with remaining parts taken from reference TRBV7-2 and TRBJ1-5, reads GAGVSQSPSNKVTEKGKDVELRCDPISGHTALYWYRQSLGQGLEFLIYFQGNSAPDKSGLPSDRFSAERTGGSVSTLTIQRTQQEDSAVYLCASSFDWTSNQPQHFGDGTRLSIL.

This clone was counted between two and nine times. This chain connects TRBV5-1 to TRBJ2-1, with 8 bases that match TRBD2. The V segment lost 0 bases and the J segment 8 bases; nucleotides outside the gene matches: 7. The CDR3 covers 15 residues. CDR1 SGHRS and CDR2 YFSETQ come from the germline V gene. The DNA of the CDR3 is TGCGCCAGCAGCTTGGCGACGGGAGGGGTGGATGAGCAGTTCTTC. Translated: CASSLATGGVDEQFF.

The CDR3 sequence: CASTLLDTQYF. The CDR3 DNA reads TGTGCCTCCACATTACTAGATACGCAGTATTTT. The chain employs TRBV30 and TRBJ2-3; D is unresolved. The ends were cut back, 7 bases at V and 5 bases at J, with 10 bases in the middle. This CDR3 comprises 11 residues. The V gene's germline CDR1 is GTSNPN and CDR2 SVGIG (reference sequence).

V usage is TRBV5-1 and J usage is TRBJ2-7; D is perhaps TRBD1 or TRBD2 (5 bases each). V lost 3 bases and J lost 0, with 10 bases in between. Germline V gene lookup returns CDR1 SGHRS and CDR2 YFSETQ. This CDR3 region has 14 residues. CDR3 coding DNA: TGCGCCAGCAGCTCTAAGGGGAGCTCCTACGAGCAGTACTTC. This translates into CASSSKGSSYEQYF. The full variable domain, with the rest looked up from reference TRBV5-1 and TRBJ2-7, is KAGVTQTPRYLIKTRGQQVTLSCSPISGHRSVSWYQQTPGQGLQFLFEYFSETQRNKGNFPGRFSGRQFSNSRSEMNVSTLELGDSALYLCASSSKGSSYEQYFGPGTRLTVT.

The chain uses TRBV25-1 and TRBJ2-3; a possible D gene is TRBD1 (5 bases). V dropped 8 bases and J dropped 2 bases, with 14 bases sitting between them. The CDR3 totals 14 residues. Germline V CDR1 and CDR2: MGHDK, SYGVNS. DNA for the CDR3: TGTGCCAGCGGCCACCCAGGGAACACAGATACGCAGTATTTT. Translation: CASGHPGNTDTQYF.

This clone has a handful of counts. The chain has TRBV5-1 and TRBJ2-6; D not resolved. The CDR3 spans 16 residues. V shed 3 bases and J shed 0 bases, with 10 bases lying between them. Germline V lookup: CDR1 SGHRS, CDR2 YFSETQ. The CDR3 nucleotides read TGCGCCAGCAGCTCATGGTCCTCCTCTGGGGCCAACGTCCTGACTTTC. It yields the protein CASSSWSSSGANVLTF.

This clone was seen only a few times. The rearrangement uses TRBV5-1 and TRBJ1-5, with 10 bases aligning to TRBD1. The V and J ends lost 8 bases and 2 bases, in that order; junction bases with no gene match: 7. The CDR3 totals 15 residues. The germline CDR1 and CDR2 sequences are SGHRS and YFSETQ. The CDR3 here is CASRQGASGNQPQHF. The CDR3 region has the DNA TGCGCCAGTCGACAGGGGGCATCGGGCAATCAGCCCCAGCATTTT.

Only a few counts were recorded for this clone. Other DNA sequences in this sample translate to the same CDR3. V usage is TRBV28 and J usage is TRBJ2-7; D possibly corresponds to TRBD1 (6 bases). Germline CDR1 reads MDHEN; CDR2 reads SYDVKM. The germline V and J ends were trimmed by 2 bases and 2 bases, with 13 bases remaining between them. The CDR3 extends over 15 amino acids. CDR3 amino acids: CASSLTPRGAYEQYF. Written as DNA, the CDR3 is TGTGCCAGCAGTTTAACCCCCAGGGGTGCCTACGAGCAGTACTTC.

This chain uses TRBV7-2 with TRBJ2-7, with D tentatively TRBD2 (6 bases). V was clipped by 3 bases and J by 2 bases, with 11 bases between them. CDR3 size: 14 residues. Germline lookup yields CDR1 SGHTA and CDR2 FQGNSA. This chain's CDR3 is CASSLGRGAYEQYF. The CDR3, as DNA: TGTGCCAGCAGCTTGGGACGCGGGGCCTACGAGCAGTACTTC.

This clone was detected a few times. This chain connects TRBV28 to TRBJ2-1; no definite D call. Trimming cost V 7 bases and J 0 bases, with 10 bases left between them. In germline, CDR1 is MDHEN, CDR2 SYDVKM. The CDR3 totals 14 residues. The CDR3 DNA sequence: TGTGCCAGCACCTCATCGAGCTCCTACAATGAGCAGTTCTTC. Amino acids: CASTSSSSYNEQFF.

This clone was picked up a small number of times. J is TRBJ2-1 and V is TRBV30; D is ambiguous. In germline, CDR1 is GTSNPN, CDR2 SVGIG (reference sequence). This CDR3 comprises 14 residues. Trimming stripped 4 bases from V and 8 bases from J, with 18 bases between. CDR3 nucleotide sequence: TGTGCCTGGATGGAATCTTCATACGAGGATGAGCAGTTCTTC. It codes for CAWMESSYEDEQFF.

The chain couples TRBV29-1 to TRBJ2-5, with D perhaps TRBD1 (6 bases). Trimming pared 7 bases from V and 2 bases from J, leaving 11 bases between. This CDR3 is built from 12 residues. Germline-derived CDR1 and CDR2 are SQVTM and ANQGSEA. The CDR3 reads CSATGQQETQYF. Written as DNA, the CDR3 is TGCAGCGCTACAGGGCAACAAGAGACCCAGTACTTC.

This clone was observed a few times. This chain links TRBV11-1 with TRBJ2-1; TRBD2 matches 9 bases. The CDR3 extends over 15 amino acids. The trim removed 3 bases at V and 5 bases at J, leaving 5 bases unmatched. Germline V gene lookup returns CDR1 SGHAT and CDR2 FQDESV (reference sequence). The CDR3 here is CASSFGSGGHNEQFF. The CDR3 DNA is TGTGCCAGCAGCTTCGGTAGCGGGGGACACAATGAGCAGTTCTTC.

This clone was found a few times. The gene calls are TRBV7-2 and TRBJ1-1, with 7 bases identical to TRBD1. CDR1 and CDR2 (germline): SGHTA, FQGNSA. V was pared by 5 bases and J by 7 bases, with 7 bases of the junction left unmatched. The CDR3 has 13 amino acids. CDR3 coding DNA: TGTGCCAGCAGCCATACAGGGGAAGTTGAAGCTTTCTTT. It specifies CASSHTGEVEAFF.

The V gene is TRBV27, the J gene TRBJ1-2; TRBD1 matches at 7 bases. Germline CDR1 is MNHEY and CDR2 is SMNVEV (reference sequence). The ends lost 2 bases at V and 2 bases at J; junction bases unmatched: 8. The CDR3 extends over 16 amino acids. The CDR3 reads CASSLTGVWGNYGYTF. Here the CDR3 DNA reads TGTGCCAGCAGTTTAACAGGGGTTTGGGGAAACTATGGCTACACCTTC.

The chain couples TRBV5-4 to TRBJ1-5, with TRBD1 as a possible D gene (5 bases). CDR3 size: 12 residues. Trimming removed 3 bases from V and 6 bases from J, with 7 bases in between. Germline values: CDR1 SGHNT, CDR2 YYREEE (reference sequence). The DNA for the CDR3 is TGTGCCAGCAGCTACGACAGTCAGCCCCAGCATTTT. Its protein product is CASSYDSQPQHF.

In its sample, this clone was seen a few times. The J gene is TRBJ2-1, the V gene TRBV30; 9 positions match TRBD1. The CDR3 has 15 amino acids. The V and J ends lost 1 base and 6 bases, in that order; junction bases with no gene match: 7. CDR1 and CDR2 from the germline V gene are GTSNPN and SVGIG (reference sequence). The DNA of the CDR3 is TGTGCCTGGAGTGACGGGACAGGGTTCTTCAATGAGCAGTTCTTC. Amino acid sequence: CAWSDGTGFFNEQFF.

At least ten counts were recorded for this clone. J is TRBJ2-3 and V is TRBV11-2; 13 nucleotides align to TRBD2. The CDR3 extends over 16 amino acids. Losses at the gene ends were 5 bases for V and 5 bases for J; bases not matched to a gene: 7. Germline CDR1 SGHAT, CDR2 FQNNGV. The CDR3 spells CASSLRTSGSGDTQYF. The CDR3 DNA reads TGTGCCAGCAGCCTACGGACTAGCGGGAGTGGAGATACGCAGTATTTT.

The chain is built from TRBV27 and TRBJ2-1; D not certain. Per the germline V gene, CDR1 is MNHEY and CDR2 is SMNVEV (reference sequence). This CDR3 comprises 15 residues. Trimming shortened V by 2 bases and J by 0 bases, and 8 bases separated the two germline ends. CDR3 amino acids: CASSLVLNSYNEQFF. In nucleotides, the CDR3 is TGTGCCAGCAGTTTAGTACTAAACTCCTACAATGAGCAGTTCTTC.

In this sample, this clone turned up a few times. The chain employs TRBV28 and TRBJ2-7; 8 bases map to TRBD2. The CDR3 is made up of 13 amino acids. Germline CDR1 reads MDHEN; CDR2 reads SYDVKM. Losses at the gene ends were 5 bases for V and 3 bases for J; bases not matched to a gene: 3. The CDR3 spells CASSLGTSYEQYF. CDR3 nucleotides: TGTGCCAGCAGTCTTGGGACTAGCTACGAGCAGTACTTC.

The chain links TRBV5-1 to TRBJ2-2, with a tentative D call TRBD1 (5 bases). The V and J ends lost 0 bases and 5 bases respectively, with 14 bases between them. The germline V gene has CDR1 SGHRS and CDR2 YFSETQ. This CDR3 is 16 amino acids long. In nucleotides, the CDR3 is TGCGCCAGCAGCTTGGCTTGGGGCCACGAAACCGGGGAGCTGTTTTTT. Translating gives CASSLAWGHETGELFF. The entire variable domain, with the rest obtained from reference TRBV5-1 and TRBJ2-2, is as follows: KAGVTQTPRYLIKTRGQQVTLSCSPISGHRSVSWYQQTPGQGLQFLFEYFSETQRNKGNFPGRFSGRQFSNSRSEMNVSTLELGDSALYLCASSLAWGHETGELFFGEGSRLTVL.

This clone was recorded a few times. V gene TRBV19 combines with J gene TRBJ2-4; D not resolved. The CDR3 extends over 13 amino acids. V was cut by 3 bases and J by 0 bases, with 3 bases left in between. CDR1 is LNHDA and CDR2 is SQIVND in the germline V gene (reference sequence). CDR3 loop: CASSIVAKNIQYF. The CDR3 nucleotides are TGTGCCAGTAGTATCGTAGCCAAAAACATTCAGTACTTC.

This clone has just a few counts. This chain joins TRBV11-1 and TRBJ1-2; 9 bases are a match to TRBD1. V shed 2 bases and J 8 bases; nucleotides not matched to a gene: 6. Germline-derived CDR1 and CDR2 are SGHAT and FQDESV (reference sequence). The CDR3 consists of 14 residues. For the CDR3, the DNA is TGTGCCAGCAGCTTAACAGGGGGCGCAGGAGGCTACACCTTC. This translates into CASSLTGGAGGYTF.

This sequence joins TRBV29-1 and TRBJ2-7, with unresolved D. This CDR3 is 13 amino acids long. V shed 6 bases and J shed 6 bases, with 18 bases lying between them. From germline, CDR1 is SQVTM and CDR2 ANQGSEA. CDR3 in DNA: TGCAGCGTCCAAAATTCTGGGGTTAGCGAGCAGTACTTC. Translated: CSVQNSGVSEQYF.

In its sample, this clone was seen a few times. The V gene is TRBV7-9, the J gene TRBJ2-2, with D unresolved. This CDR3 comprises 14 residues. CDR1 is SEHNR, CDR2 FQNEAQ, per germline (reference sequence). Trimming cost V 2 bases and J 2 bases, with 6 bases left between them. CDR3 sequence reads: CASSLTDNTGELFF. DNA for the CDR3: TGTGCCAGCAGCTTAACGGACAACACCGGGGAGCTGTTTTTT.

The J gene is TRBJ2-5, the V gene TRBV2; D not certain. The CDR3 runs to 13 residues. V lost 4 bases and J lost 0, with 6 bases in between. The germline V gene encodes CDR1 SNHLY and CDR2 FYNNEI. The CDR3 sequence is CASSVRYQETQYF. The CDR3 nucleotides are TGTGCCAGCAGTGTTCGGTACCAAGAGACCCAGTACTTC.